Listed here are 25 T cell receptor beta chains from one sample, sequenced in a study of T cells in tumors after PD-1 blockade. Data came from immunoSEQ multiplex PCR; TCRdb stores just in-frame clones and leaves some out. The repertoire holds roughly 50,000 clones, with over 75% as singletons. The specimen comprised PBMCs, sampled before anti-PD-1 treatment. The receptors come from a human donor with basal cell carcinoma.

Remarks on this clone: Germline is not matched at one junction end, which may reflect a read error. The CDR3 bases are TGTGTCAGCAGTGAAGCGCTTGGGCGGGGGGGCTTAGATACGCAGTATTTT. Residues: CVSSEALGRGGLDTQYF. The rearrangement links TRBV6-1 to TRBJ2-3; 9 nucleotides align to TRBD2. This CDR3 has 17 residues. The germline V gene has CDR1 MNHNS and CDR2 SASEGT.

V is TRBV18 and J is TRBJ2-5, with D unclear. V shed 1 base and J shed 5 bases, with 14 bases lying between them. CDR1 is KGHSH and CDR2 is LQKENI in the germline V gene. The CDR3 runs 15 residues. The CDR3 protein is CASSPRSRVGETQYF. CDR3 in DNA: TGTGCCAGCTCACCACGGAGTCGGGTGGGGGAGACCCAGTACTTC.

This chain uses TRBV28 with TRBJ2-3, with D perhaps TRBD1 (6 bases). V was shortened by 5 bases and J by 5 bases, with 11 bases between the two germline ends. This CDR3 is built from 13 residues. Looked up from germline, CDR1 is MDHEN and CDR2 is SYDVKM. The CDR3 spells CASSTGIGDTQYF. CDR3 DNA: TGTGCCAGCAGTACAGGGATTGGAGATACGCAGTATTTT.

The rearrangement links TRBV15 to TRBJ2-1, with a tentative D call TRBD1 (7 bases). The germline CDR1 and CDR2 sequences are LNHNV and YYDKDF (reference sequence). This CDR3 has 13 amino acids. V lost 2 bases and J lost 8, with 10 bases in between. The DNA of the CDR3 is TGTGCCACCAGCAGACAGGGGGGCGATGAGCAGTTCTTC. It yields the protein CATSRQGGDEQFF.

The rearrangement uses TRBV5-1 and TRBJ1-1, with D unresolved. The CDR3 runs 13 residues. V shed 0 bases and J shed 3 bases, with 6 bases lying between them. CDR1 and CDR2 from the germline V gene are SGHRS and YFSETQ. The CDR3 loop reads CASSLGGDTEAFF. DNA for the CDR3: TGCGCCAGCAGCTTGGGGGGTGACACTGAAGCTTTCTTT.

V gene TRBV6-5 combines with J gene TRBJ1-5, with a tentative D call TRBD1 (5 bases). The germline V gene has CDR1 MNHEY and CDR2 SVGAGI. Trimming removed 10 bases at V and 0 bases at J, with 13 bases between. This CDR3 is 14 amino acids long. The DNA of the CDR3 is TGTGCCACCGGGACGGAATATAGCAATCAGCCCCAGCATTTT. This translates into CATGTEYSNQPQHF.

V usage is TRBV12-3 or TRBV12-4 and J usage is TRBJ1-2; 8 nucleotides agree with TRBD1. The CDR3 length is 13 residues. V was clipped by 7 bases and J by 4 bases; unmatched bases: 5. CDR3 nucleotide sequence: TGTGCCAGCACCCAACAGGGGGGCTATGGCTACACCTTC. The encoded protein is CASTQQGGYGYTF.

This chain uses TRBV15 with TRBJ1-2; D possibly corresponds to TRBD1 (5 bases). The ends were cut back, 0 bases at V and 8 bases at J, with 22 bases in the middle. Germline V lookup: CDR1 LNHNV, CDR2 YYDKDF (reference sequence). The CDR3 is 17 residues long. In DNA, the CDR3 is TGTGCCACCAGCAGAGAGATGACCGGGACCCCACAGCGGGGCTACACCTTC. As protein: CATSREMTGTPQRGYTF.

The genes are TRBV11-1 and TRBJ1-6, with 8 bases lining up with TRBD1. CDR1 is SGHAT and CDR2 is FQDESV in the germline V gene (reference sequence). V gave up 5 bases and J gave up 3 bases; unmatched junction bases: 0. The CDR3 is 14 amino acids. DNA for the CDR3: TGTGCCAGCAGCGGACAGGGCTATAATTCACCCCTCCACTTT. The encoded protein is CASSGQGYNSPLHF.

The sample holds one count of this clone. The gene calls are TRBV7-2 and TRBJ2-3; 15 bases are a match to TRBD2. The CDR3 is 15 residues long. The V segment lost 5 bases and the J segment 7 bases; nucleotides outside the gene matches: 4. Germline loops: CDR1 SGHTA, CDR2 FQGNSA. In DNA, the CDR3 is TGTGCCAGCAGCCGGACTAGCGGGGGGGCAAATACGCAGTATTTT. This encodes CASSRTSGGANTQYF. Full variable domain (missing parts from reference TRBV7-2 and TRBJ2-3): GAGVSQSPSNKVTEKGKDVELRCDPISGHTALYWYRQSLGQGLEFLIYFQGNSAPDKSGLPSDRFSAERTGGSVSTLTIQRTQQEDSAVYLCASSRTSGGANTQYFGPGTRLTVL.

The chain links TRBV5-1 to TRBJ1-2; D is uncertain. From germline, CDR1 is SGHRS and CDR2 YFSETQ. Trimming stripped 1 base from V and 8 bases from J, with 15 bases between. The CDR3 spans 14 residues. CDR3 nucleotide sequence: TGCGCCAGCAGCTTGATCGGCCGGGAACGAGGCTACACCTTC. It specifies CASSLIGRERGYTF.

Relative to its sample, this clone is medium-sized (0.01 to 0.1%). The chain employs TRBV18 and TRBJ2-2, with 7 bases matching TRBD2. V gave up 3 bases and J gave up 4 bases; unmatched junction bases: 5. Germline V gene lookup returns CDR1 KGHSH and CDR2 LQKENI. This CDR3 is 15 amino acids long. The CDR3 nucleotides read TGTGCCAGCTCACCTCAGGGAGGGAGCACCGGGGAGCTGTTTTTT. Translated: CASSPQGGSTGELFF.

V gene TRBV30 combines with J gene TRBJ1-6; TRBD1 might be the D (6 bases). CDR1 is GTSNPN and CDR2 is SVGIG in the germline V gene (reference sequence). This CDR3 is built from 14 residues. The CDR3 protein is CAAGGDTYNSPLHF. The CDR3 DNA sequence: TGTGCGGCCGGGGGGGACACCTATAATTCACCCCTCCACTTT. The whole variable domain, filled in from reference TRBV30 and TRBJ1-6, reads SQTIHQWPATLVQPVGSPLSLECTVEGTSNPNLYWYRQAAGRGLQLLFYSVGIGQISSEVPQNLSASRPQDRQFILSSKKLLLSDSGFYLCAAGGDTYNSPLHFGNGTRLTVT.

This clone is a singleton in its sample. This chain links TRBV27 with TRBJ1-2, with unresolved D. Trimming removed 2 bases at V and 2 bases at J, with 9 bases between. From germline, CDR1 is MNHEY and CDR2 SMNVEV (reference sequence). The CDR3 spans 14 residues. CDR3 DNA sequence: TGTGCCAGCAGTTTACGGGCCGGAAACTATGGCTACACCTTC. It codes for CASSLRAGNYGYTF.

The rearrangement links TRBV20-1 to TRBJ2-5; 13 bases line up with TRBD2. The CDR3 runs 15 residues. Germline CDR1 DFQATT, CDR2 SNEGSKA (reference sequence). V was pared by 3 bases and J by 6 bases, with 7 bases of the junction left unmatched. CDR3 loop: CSASSGTSGAKTQYF. In nucleotides, the CDR3 is TGCAGTGCTAGTTCCGGGACTAGCGGGGCCAAGACCCAGTACTTC.

The chain links TRBV3-1 (or the pseudogene TRBV3-2) to TRBJ1-2; TRBD1 matches 8 bases. The ends lost 3 bases at V and 2 bases at J; junction bases unmatched: 2. Looked up from germline, CDR1 is LGHDT and CDR2 is YNNKEL (reference sequence). The CDR3 is 14 amino acids. The CDR3, as DNA: TGTGCCAGCAGCCAGTCAGGGGGCAACTATGGCTACACCTTC. Protein: CASSQSGGNYGYTF.

The chain is built from TRBV5-1 and TRBJ1-4, with 7 bases identical to TRBD1. The CDR3 extends over 15 amino acids. The ends lost 3 bases at V and 6 bases at J; junction bases unmatched: 8. Per germline, CDR1 SGHRS and CDR2 YFSETQ. The CDR3 loop reads CASSSNTGDYEKLFF. Here the CDR3 DNA reads TGCGCCAGCAGCTCGAATACAGGGGATTATGAAAAACTGTTTTTT.

The gene calls are TRBV6-1 and TRBJ2-1; TRBD1 agrees at 7 bases. The germline gives CDR1 MNHNS, CDR2 SASEGT. The CDR3 covers 17 residues. With 2 bases clipped from V and 7 bases from J, the junction kept 14 bases outside the gene matches. Here the CDR3 reads CASSEPRQGKLANEQFF. The CDR3 coding sequence is TGTGCCAGCAGTGAACCAAGACAGGGAAAGTTGGCAAATGAGCAGTTCTTC.

This rearrangement joins TRBV5-6 to TRBJ2-3; no clear D gene. The V end lost 3 bases, the J end lost 3 bases, and 11 bases lay between the germline ends. Germline CDR1 reads SGHDT; CDR2 reads YYEEEE. The CDR3 totals 14 residues. CDR3 in amino acids: CASSYGRLTDTQYF. CDR3 nucleotides: TGTGCCAGCAGCTACGGACGCCTAACAGATACGCAGTATTTT.

In this sample, this clone turned up a few times. V and J are TRBV30 and TRBJ1-1, with D perhaps TRBD1 (6 bases). Per germline, CDR1 GTSNPN and CDR2 SVGIG (reference sequence). Trimming took 8 bases from V and 4 from J, leaving 14 bases between them. This CDR3 has 12 residues. The CDR3 DNA sequence: TGTGCCCTTGGAAGGGGGGTCACTGAAGCTTTCTTT. Translated, it gives CALGRGVTEAFF.

V is TRBV10-3 and J is TRBJ2-5; 11 positions agree with TRBD1. Losses at the gene ends were 2 bases for V and 2 bases for J; bases not matched to a gene: 10. The CDR3 consists of 18 residues. The germline CDR1 and CDR2 sequences are ENHRY and SYGVKD. CDR3 sequence reads: CAISEPSSGTGGQETQYF. CDR3 in DNA: TGTGCCATCAGTGAGCCAAGCTCCGGGACAGGGGGTCAAGAGACCCAGTACTTC.

This clone was seen only once. The gene calls are TRBV19 and TRBJ1-5; no clear D gene. The germline V gene has CDR1 LNHDA and CDR2 SQIVND (reference sequence). The CDR3 is 14 residues long. The V gene lost 3 bases and the J gene lost 5 bases, with 11 bases spanning the gap. The CDR3 DNA sequence: TGTGCCAGTAGTATTTTTGGAGGGTATCAGCCCCAGCATTTT. Translation: CASSIFGGYQPQHF.

The rearrangement links TRBV15 to TRBJ2-5; D remains ambiguous. The CDR3 is made up of 14 amino acids. Between the trimmed V and J ends, which lost 0 bases and 1 base, there was a span of 6 bases. Looked up from germline, CDR1 is LNHNV and CDR2 is YYDKDF (reference sequence). In DNA form, the CDR3 reads TGTGCCACCAGCAGAGATCGCGGCCAAGAGACCCAGTACTTC. Translation gives CATSRDRGQETQYF.

This sequence joins TRBV29-1 and TRBJ2-1; perhaps TRBD2 as D (5 bases). The CDR3 covers 16 residues. Trimming left V 1 base short and J 2 bases short, with 15 bases between. The germline V gene encodes CDR1 SQVTM and CDR2 ANQGSEA. CDR3 DNA sequence: TGCAGCGTTGAAGTGGACTCACGGCGAGCCTACAATGAGCAGTTCTTC. This sequence encodes CSVEVDSRRAYNEQFF.

The gene calls are TRBV19 and TRBJ2-5; D is unclear. Germline CDR1 reads LNHDA; CDR2 reads SQIVND (reference sequence). The CDR3 has 14 amino acids. Trimming pared 8 bases from V and 2 bases from J, leaving 15 bases between. CDR3: CASGLLGSQETQYF. The CDR3 nucleotides read TGTGCCAGTGGGCTGCTGGGCTCTCAAGAGACCCAGTACTTC.